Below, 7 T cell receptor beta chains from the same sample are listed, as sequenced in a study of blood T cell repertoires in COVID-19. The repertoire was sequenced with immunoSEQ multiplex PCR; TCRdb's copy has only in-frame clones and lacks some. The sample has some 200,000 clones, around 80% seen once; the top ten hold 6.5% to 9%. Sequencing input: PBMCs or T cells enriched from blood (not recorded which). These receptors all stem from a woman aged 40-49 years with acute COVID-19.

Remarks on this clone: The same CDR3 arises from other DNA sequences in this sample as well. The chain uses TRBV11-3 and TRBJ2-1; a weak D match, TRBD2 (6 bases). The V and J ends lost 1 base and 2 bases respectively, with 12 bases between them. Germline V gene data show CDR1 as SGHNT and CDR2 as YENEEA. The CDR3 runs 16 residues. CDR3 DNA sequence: TGTGCCAGCAGCTTAGGCGGTAGCGGCCCCTACAATGAGCAGTTCTTC. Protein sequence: CASSLGGSGPYNEQFF.

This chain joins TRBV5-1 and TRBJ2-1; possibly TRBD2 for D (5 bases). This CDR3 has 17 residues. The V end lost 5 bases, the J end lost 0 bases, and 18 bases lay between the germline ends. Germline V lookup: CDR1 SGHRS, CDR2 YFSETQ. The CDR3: CASRPQLGGSSYNEQFF. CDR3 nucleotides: TGCGCCAGCAGACCCCAATTAGGTGGGAGCTCCTACAATGAGCAGTTCTTC.

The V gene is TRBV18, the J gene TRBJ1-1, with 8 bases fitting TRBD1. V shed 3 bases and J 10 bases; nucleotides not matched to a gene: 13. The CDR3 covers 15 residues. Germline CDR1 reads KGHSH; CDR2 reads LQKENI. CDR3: CASSPEATGGFRAFF. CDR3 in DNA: TGTGCCAGCTCACCTGAAGCCACAGGGGGTTTTCGAGCTTTCTTT.

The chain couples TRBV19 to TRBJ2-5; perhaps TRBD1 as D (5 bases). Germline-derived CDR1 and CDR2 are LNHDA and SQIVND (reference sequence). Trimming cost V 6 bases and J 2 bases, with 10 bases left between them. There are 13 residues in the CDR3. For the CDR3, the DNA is TGTGCCAGTAGCTCTACAGGTCAAGAGACCCAGTACTTC. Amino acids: CASSSTGQETQYF. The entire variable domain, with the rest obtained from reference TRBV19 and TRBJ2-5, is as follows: DGGITQSPKYLFRKEGQNVTLSCEQNLNHDAMYWYRQDPGQGLRLIYYSQIVNDFQKGDIAEGYSVSREKKESFPLTVTSAQKNPTAFYLCASSSTGQETQYFGPGTRLLVL.

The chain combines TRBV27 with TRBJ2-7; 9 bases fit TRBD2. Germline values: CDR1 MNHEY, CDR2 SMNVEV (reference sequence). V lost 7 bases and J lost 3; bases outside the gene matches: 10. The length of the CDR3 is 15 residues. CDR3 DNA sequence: TGTGCCAGCATGAAGGCGGGAGGGGAGTTCTACGAGCAGTACTTC. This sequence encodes CASMKAGGEFYEQYF.

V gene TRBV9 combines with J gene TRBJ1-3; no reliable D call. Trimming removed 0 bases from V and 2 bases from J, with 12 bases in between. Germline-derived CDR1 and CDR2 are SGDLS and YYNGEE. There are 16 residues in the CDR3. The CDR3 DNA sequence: TGTGCCAGCAGCGTAGATCCAGGATCACCTGGAAACACCATATATTTT. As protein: CASSVDPGSPGNTIYF.

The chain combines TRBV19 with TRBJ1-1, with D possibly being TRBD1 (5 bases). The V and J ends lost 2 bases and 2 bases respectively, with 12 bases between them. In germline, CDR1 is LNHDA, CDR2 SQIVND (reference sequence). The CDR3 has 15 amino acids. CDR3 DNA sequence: TGTGCCAGTAGTATACAAGCGCAGGGCAACACTGAAGCTTTCTTT. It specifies CASSIQAQGNTEAFF.